This passage covers 19 T cell receptor beta chains from one sample sequenced in a study of early T cells in non-severe SARS-CoV-2 infection. TCRdb reanalysed the 5' RACE reads using MiXCR and keeps one entry per CDR3 protein. In the table there are 62,000 or so distinct CDR3 sequences, roughly 8.2% of which are singletons. Here the sequenced sample was whole blood, taken at baseline. These receptors all come from an adult who was a healthcare worker with PCR-confirmed SARS-CoV-2 infection or an uninfected control (not recorded which).

This clonotype appeared a few times. The V gene is TRBV7-2, the J gene TRBJ1-1, with a weak D call TRBD1 (6 bases). The germline gives CDR1 SGHTA, CDR2 FQGNSA. This CDR3 comprises 15 residues. V was trimmed by 2 bases and J by 4 bases, leaving 14 bases between them. CDR3 sequence reads: CASSLFPGGGTEAFF. CDR3 DNA sequence: TGTGCCAGCAGCTTATTCCCTGGGGGCGGCACTGAAGCTTTCTTT.

This clonotype appeared many times. CDR3 in DNA: TGTGCCAGCAGCGGTCGGGCGGCTAGCGGTGAGCAAGAGACCCAGTACTTC. Its protein product is CASSGRAASGEQETQYF. The genes are TRBV4-2 and TRBJ2-5; 7 positions match TRBD2. The junction had 14 bases not matched to a gene; V was cut back by 5 bases and J by 2 bases. This CDR3 is 17 amino acids long. Germline CDR1 is LGHNA and CDR2 is YNFKEQ.

The chain employs TRBV18 and TRBJ2-7; 7 bases are shared with TRBD1. The trim removed 2 bases at V and 4 bases at J, leaving 8 bases unmatched. CDR1 is KGHSH and CDR2 is LQKENI in the germline V gene. The CDR3 extends over 15 amino acids. This CDR3 reads CASSPAAQGKYEQYF. The CDR3 DNA sequence: TGTGCCAGCTCACCAGCTGCACAGGGGAAATACGAGCAGTACTTC.

CDR3 DNA sequence: TGTGCCAGCAGCTTAACCAGGGGAGAGACCCAGTACTTC. Translated: CASSLTRGETQYF. This sequence joins TRBV7-2 and TRBJ2-5, with D perhaps matching TRBD1 (6 bases). This CDR3 has 13 amino acids. V was clipped by 2 bases and J by 4 bases, with 8 bases between them. The germline CDR1 and CDR2 sequences are SGHTA and FQGNSA.

The chain employs TRBV5-1 and TRBJ2-2; 9 nucleotides match TRBD2. V shed 4 bases, J shed 6 bases, and the junction held 4 bases outside the gene matches. The CDR3 is 14 residues long. The V gene's germline CDR1 is SGHRS and CDR2 YFSETQ. The CDR3 region is CASSPGLASGELFF. CDR3 sequence (DNA): TGCGCCAGCAGCCCGGGACTAGCCTCCGGGGAGCTGTTTTTT.

This clonotype was counted at least ten times. The chain combines TRBV20-1 with TRBJ2-1, with 7 bases lining up with TRBD2. V shed 5 bases and J 5 bases; nucleotides not matched to a gene: 3. Germline V lookup: CDR1 DFQATT, CDR2 SNEGSKA (reference sequence). This CDR3 comprises 12 residues. This CDR3 is CSAPTSNNEQFF. CDR3 sequence (DNA): TGCAGTGCTCCGACTAGCAACAATGAGCAGTTCTTC.

This clonotype turned up a few times. This rearrangement joins TRBV4-1 to TRBJ1-3, with unresolved D. V lost 0 bases, J lost 5 bases, and 8 bases lay in between. There are 14 residues in the CDR3. Germline V CDR1 and CDR2: MGHRA, YSYEKL. CDR3 residues: CASSQDRSRNTIYF. In DNA, the CDR3 is TGCGCCAGCAGCCAAGATCGGTCCCGAAACACCATATATTTT.

This clonotype was recorded many times. The chain carries TRBV6-1 and TRBJ2-3, with D maybe TRBD2 (6 bases). This CDR3 has 16 amino acids. Trimming pared 4 bases from V and 5 bases from J, leaving 19 bases between. Looked up from germline, CDR1 is MNHNS and CDR2 is SASEGT. CDR3 in amino acids: CASSGEWGTGVDTQYF. The CDR3 coding sequence is TGTGCCAGCAGTGGCGAGTGGGGTACGGGAGTAGATACGCAGTATTTT.

V gene TRBV5-8 combines with J gene TRBJ1-3; TRBD1 might be the D (6 bases). The V and J ends lost 3 bases and 0 bases respectively, with 16 bases between them. The CDR3 totals 17 residues. Germline V gene sequence: CDR1 SGHTS, CDR2 YDEGEE. CDR3 in amino acids: CASSSRDKSFSGNTIYF. As DNA, the CDR3 is TGTGCCAGCAGCTCCCGGGACAAGTCTTTCTCTGGAAACACCATATATTTT.

Remarks on this clonotype: Its ends do not fully match the called genes, so a read error is possible. V is TRBV7-7 and J is TRBJ2-7; no clear D gene. The CDR3 has 13 amino acids. Germline V gene sequence: CDR1 SSHAT, CDR2 FNYEAQ (reference sequence). The CDR3 DNA follows: TGTGCTAGCAGCTTAGGAAGAGACTACGAGCAGTACTTC. It translates to CASSLGRDYEQYF.

This clonotype was seen at least ten times. This chain uses TRBV20-1 with TRBJ2-3; 9 bases match TRBD2. Trimming removed 3 bases from V and 6 bases from J; junction bases left unmatched: 13. This CDR3 is 16 amino acids long. The germline V gene has CDR1 DFQATT and CDR2 SNEGSKA (reference sequence). CDR3 DNA: TGCAGTGCTAGCGGACTAGCGCGGGAGGTAGTGGATACGCAGTATTTT. Amino acids: CSASGLAREVVDTQYF.

This clonotype was counted many times. The CDR3, as DNA: TGTGCCAGCAGTTTCGGGCCGGCGCGGGAGCAGTACTTC. It yields the protein CASSFGPAREQYF. The rearrangement links TRBV12-3 or TRBV12-4 to TRBJ2-7; D is unresolved. The CDR3 contains 13 residues. The V gene lost 3 bases and the J gene lost 7 bases, with 13 bases spanning the gap.

This clonotype came up many times. The chain employs TRBV19 and TRBJ1-2; 9 bases line up with TRBD1. Looked up from germline, CDR1 is LNHDA and CDR2 is SQIVND (reference sequence). V shed 10 bases, J shed 8 bases, and the junction held 14 bases outside the gene matches. The CDR3 contains 14 residues. In nucleotides, the CDR3 is TGTGCCACCCACCCCGGGACAGGGCTATTGGGCTACACCTTC. This sequence encodes CATHPGTGLLGYTF.

This clonotype was detected many times. The CDR3 bases are TGTGCCAGCAGCACTAGCGGGATAGCTCGTAATGAGCAGTTCTTC. Residues: CASSTSGIARNEQFF. This sequence joins TRBV12-3 or TRBV12-4 and TRBJ2-1, with 10 bases that match TRBD2. The CDR3 is 15 amino acids. V lost 6 bases to trimming and J lost 7 bases; unmatched junction nucleotides: 9.

This clonotype occurred a few times. This rearrangement joins TRBV5-6 to TRBJ2-3; D not certain. CDR3 length: 14 amino acids. Deletions cut 0 bases from V and 2 bases from J, with 7 bases between. Looked up from germline, CDR1 is SGHDT and CDR2 is YYEEEE. CDR3 amino acids: CASSLVPLTDTQYF. The CDR3 DNA reads as TGTGCCAGCAGCTTGGTTCCTCTCACAGATACGCAGTATTTT.

This clonotype was seen many times. The rearrangement uses TRBV27 and TRBJ2-3, with D uncertain. The CDR3 length is 12 residues. Germline CDR1 is MNHEY and CDR2 is SMNVEV (reference sequence). Trimming took 7 bases from V and 0 from J, leaving 5 bases between them. CDR3 coding DNA: TGTGCCAGCAAGCAGAGCACAGATACGCAGTATTTT. Translation: CASKQSTDTQYF.

This clonotype has ten or more counts. The chain joins TRBV6-4 to TRBJ2-3, with 7 bases that match TRBD1. The CDR3 sequence is 14 residues long. Germline V gene lookup returns CDR1 MRHNA and CDR2 SNTAGT. The V gene end was trimmed by 4 bases and the J gene end by 0 bases; junction bases not matched to a gene: 1. The CDR3 nucleotides read TGTGCCAGCAGTGCAGGGGGTAGCACAGATACGCAGTATTTT. Translated, it gives CASSAGGSTDTQYF.

DNA of the CDR3: TGCAGTGCTAGCATTGACAGGATATATGGCTACACCTTC. Encoded protein: CSASIDRIYGYTF. The genes are TRBV20-1 and TRBJ1-2; D is perhaps TRBD1 (6 bases). This CDR3 has 13 residues. Germline loops: CDR1 DFQATT, CDR2 SNEGSKA (reference sequence). Between the trimmed V and J ends, which lost 3 bases and 5 bases, there was a span of 13 bases.

In this sample, this clonotype turned up many times. V is TRBV11-2 and J is TRBJ2-1; a weak D match, TRBD2 (6 bases). Looked up from germline, CDR1 is SGHAT and CDR2 is FQNNGV. V was shortened by 5 bases and J by 8 bases, with 19 bases between the two germline ends. The CDR3 is 15 residues long. In DNA form, the CDR3 reads TGTGCCAGCAGCAGAGCCGGGACTCCAGTCGATGAGCAGTTCTTC. Protein product: CASSRAGTPVDEQFF.